These 30 T cell receptor beta chains came from one sample sequenced in a study of regulatory T cells in long-lasting Graves disease. CDR3 regions were amplified by Arm-PCR using iRepertoire HTBI primers to build TCR beta libraries. Using its own MiXCR run on the multiplex PCR reads, TCRdb lists one record per CDR3 protein. The sample yields roughly 500,000 distinct CDR3 sequences, 20% to 25% seen once. As to time point: persistent/refractory GD, antithyroid drugs over 5 years with positive TRAb. RNA extracted from PBMCs served as the sequencing template. This sample comprised peripheral blood mononuclear cells (PBMCs), obtained when the disease was refractory, from a patient treated with antithyroid drugs. These receptors all come from a female donor with Graves disease.

The sample holds a few counts of this clonotype. The gene calls are TRBV28 and TRBJ2-2, with D perhaps TRBD2 (6 bases). The V and J ends lost 2 bases and 7 bases respectively, with 14 bases between them. CDR3 length: 15 residues. Germline V gene sequence: CDR1 MDHEN, CDR2 SYDVKM. CDR3: CASSLTSPEDGELFF. CDR3 sequence (DNA): TGTGCCAGCAGTTTAACTAGCCCGGAGGACGGGGAGCTGTTTTTT.

This chain connects TRBV20-1 to TRBJ2-1, with D maybe TRBD2 (5 bases). This CDR3 is 15 amino acids long. Germline CDR1 and CDR2: DFQATT and SNEGSKA (reference sequence). Trimming pared 1 base from V and 6 bases from J, leaving 16 bases between. The CDR3 coding sequence is TGCAGTGCTAGAGCCCAACTAGAGCTTGGCAATGAGCAGTTCTTC. As protein: CSARAQLELGNEQFF.

On this clonotype: A much larger clone differs from this one at a single base, so this may be a read error. The gene calls are TRBV15 and TRBJ2-7; 9 nucleotides align to TRBD2. From germline, CDR1 is LNHNV and CDR2 YYDKDF (reference sequence). The CDR3 length is 14 residues. CDR3 loop: CATGRAGGTYEQYF. CDR3 sequence (DNA): TGTGCCACCGGCAGAGCGGGAGGAACATACGAGCAGTACTTC.

Many counts were recorded for this clonotype. The gene calls are TRBV12-3 or TRBV12-4 and TRBJ2-5; 9 nucleotides match TRBD2. Trimming cost V 6 bases and J 1 base; bases outside gene matches: 6. There are 15 residues in the CDR3. The CDR3 sequence is CASSPSGGRQETQYF. The CDR3 DNA reads TGTGCCAGCAGCCCCAGCGGGGGGCGCCAAGAGACCCAGTACTTC.

The chain is built from TRBV29-1 and TRBJ1-5, with 7 bases matching TRBD1. V was clipped by 4 bases and J by 8 bases; unmatched bases: 5. Germline assignment: CDR1 SQVTM and CDR2 ANQGSEA. This CDR3 comprises 12 residues. CDR3: CSVGGGSEPQHF. The CDR3 coding sequence is TGCAGCGTTGGAGGGGGCAGCGAGCCCCAGCATTTT.

The chain joins TRBV20-1 to TRBJ1-5, with TRBD1 as a possible D gene (5 bases). Trimming cost V 6 bases and J 5 bases, with 11 bases left between them. The CDR3 contains 12 residues. Germline V lookup: CDR1 DFQATT, CDR2 SNEGSKA (reference sequence). The DNA for the CDR3 is TGCAGTGCGGAACAGGACGATCAGCCCCAGCATTTT. It specifies CSAEQDDQPQHF.

This clonotype was detected only once. This rearrangement joins TRBV5-6 to TRBJ2-7; maybe TRBD1 (5 bases). This CDR3 has 15 amino acids. Trimming took off 3 bases at V and 3 bases at J, with 16 bases between the two ends. Germline V gives CDR1 SGHDT, CDR2 YYEEEE. The CDR3 nucleotides are TGTGCCAGCAGCTGGGGCGCAGCAGGCCACTACGAGCAGTACTTC. Encoded protein: CASSWGAAGHYEQYF.

This clonotype has at least ten counts. The chain links TRBV24-1 to TRBJ2-1, with 7 bases aligning to TRBD2. The CDR3 length is 16 residues. The ends lost 3 bases at V and 6 bases at J; junction bases unmatched: 10. Per the germline V gene, CDR1 is KGHDR and CDR2 is SFDVKD. CDR3 amino acids: CATSDPLVGGLNEQFF. DNA for the CDR3: TGTGCCACCAGTGATCCGTTAGTGGGAGGGCTCAATGAGCAGTTCTTC.

The chain couples TRBV5-1 to TRBJ2-7; TRBD2 matches 7 bases. Germline lookup yields CDR1 SGHRS and CDR2 YFSETQ. V dropped 2 bases and J dropped 7; count of bases not matched to a gene: 6. The CDR3 covers 13 residues. In DNA form, the CDR3 reads TGCGCCAGCAGCTTCGCGGGAGAAACAGAGCAGTACTTC. This sequence encodes CASSFAGETEQYF.

This clonotype was detected only a few times. The chain recombines TRBV6-1 with TRBJ2-7; perhaps D is TRBD1 or TRBD2 (6 bases each). The CDR3 is 14 amino acids. Trimming removed 7 bases from V and 6 bases from J, with 19 bases in between. Germline V gene sequence: CDR1 MNHNS, CDR2 SASEGT. CDR3 in DNA: TGTGCCAGCACCCCGGGGGCGTCGCCGGGCGAGCAGTACTTC. Protein: CASTPGASPGEQYF.

This clonotype was detected only a few times. The V call is TRBV19, the J call TRBJ1-1, with D possibly TRBD1 on 6 matching bases. Trimming stripped 6 bases from V and 3 bases from J, with 14 bases between. CDR1 LNHDA and CDR2 SQIVND come from the germline V gene (reference sequence). The CDR3 totals 14 residues. The CDR3 reads CASRGWGADTEAFF. CDR3 bases: TGTGCCAGTAGGGGGTGGGGGGCGGACACTGAAGCTTTCTTT.

This clonotype has only a few counts. The genes are TRBV5-5 and TRBJ1-2; D not resolved. This CDR3 is 15 amino acids long. The V end lost 4 bases, the J end lost 1 base, and 14 bases lay between the germline ends. Looked up from germline, CDR1 is SGHKS and CDR2 is YYEKEE (reference sequence). The CDR3 loop is CASSPAGGLNYGYTF. The CDR3 bases are TGTGCCAGCAGCCCGGCGGGAGGCCTTAACTATGGCTACACCTTC.

The J gene is TRBJ1-6, the V gene TRBV7-9; 7 nucleotides agree with TRBD1. The ends lost 8 bases at V and 0 bases at J; junction bases unmatched: 10. Germline V gene sequence: CDR1 SEHNR, CDR2 FQNEAQ (reference sequence). The CDR3 is 17 residues long. The CDR3 bases are TGTGCCAGCGCTGGGGGCAGGGGGAGCTCCTATAATTCACCCCTCCACTTT. Amino acids: CASAGGRGSSYNSPLHF.

The chain combines TRBV18 with TRBJ1-5; possible D gene TRBD1, 5 bases. Per the germline V gene, CDR1 is KGHSH and CDR2 is LQKENI. The ends were cut back, 3 bases at V and 5 bases at J, with 8 bases in the middle. The length of the CDR3 is 13 residues. The CDR3 DNA follows: TGTGCCAGCTCACCCGAACAGGATCAGCCCCAGCATTTT. As protein: CASSPEQDQPQHF.

This clonotype was detected ten times or more. The junction departs from the called germline gene at one end, perhaps through a read error. This chain links TRBV28 with TRBJ1-3; no definite D call. The CDR3 runs to 15 residues. Germline V CDR1 and CDR2: MDHEN, SYDVKM. The CDR3 protein is CASSLSAALRNTIYF. The DNA of the CDR3 is TGTGCAAGCAGTTTGTCGGCGGCTCTCAGAAACACCATATATTTT.

The V call is TRBV29-1, the J call TRBJ2-7, with 8 bases lining up with TRBD2. Germline V gene lookup returns CDR1 SQVTM and CDR2 ANQGSEA. The CDR3 is 13 amino acids. V trimming: 7 bases; J trimming: 2 bases; junction bases outside the gene matches: 7. This chain's CDR3 is CSAGGGQTYEQYF. DNA of the CDR3: TGCAGCGCCGGGGGGGGGCAGACCTACGAGCAGTACTTC.

There are many counts of this clonotype. The chain has TRBV11-1 and TRBJ1-2; D is perhaps TRBD1 (6 bases). The CDR3 loop spans 14 amino acids. Germline lookup yields CDR1 SGHAT and CDR2 FQDESV (reference sequence). V dropped 1 base and J dropped 1 base, with 7 bases sitting between them. The CDR3 coding sequence is TGTGCCAGCAGCTTAGGACAGGATAACTATGGCTACACCTTC. Translation: CASSLGQDNYGYTF. The whole variable domain, filled in from reference TRBV11-1 and TRBJ1-2, reads EAEVAQSPRYKITEKSQAVAFWCDPISGHATLYWYRQILGQGPELLVQFQDESVVDDSQLPKDRFSAERLKGVDSTLKIQPAELGDSAMYLCASSLGQDNYGYTFGSGTRLTVV.

This clonotype was recorded at least ten times. This sequence joins TRBV20-1 and TRBJ1-1; 8 positions agree with TRBD1. In germline, CDR1 is DFQATT, CDR2 SNEGSKA (reference sequence). The J segment lost 5 bases and the V segment lost 0 bases, leaving 8 bases of the junction unmatched. The CDR3 totals 15 residues. CDR3 residues: CSARDPDRVDTEAFF. DNA of the CDR3: TGCAGTGCTAGAGACCCGGACAGGGTAGATACTGAAGCTTTCTTT.

V usage is TRBV6-1 and J usage is TRBJ1-1; 7 bases agree with TRBD1. CDR1 and CDR2 from the germline V gene are MNHNS and SASEGT. V dropped 6 bases and J dropped 1; count of bases not matched to a gene: 5. This CDR3 is 14 amino acids long. The CDR3 is CASSRNRGNTEAFF. The CDR3 DNA is TGTGCCAGCAGCAGAAACAGGGGGAACACTGAAGCTTTCTTT.

This clonotype occurred a few times. This chain joins TRBV5-8 and TRBJ2-5; 12 bases are a match to TRBD1. Germline lookup yields CDR1 SGHTS and CDR2 YDEGEE. This CDR3 is 15 amino acids long. Unmatched junction bases numbered 5, after V lost 3 bases and J lost 5 bases. In DNA, the CDR3 is TGTGCCAGCAGCTACGGGACAGGGGGCTTGGAGACCCAGTACTTC. This sequence encodes CASSYGTGGLETQYF.

This clonotype was picked up a small number of times. This chain uses TRBV3-1 with TRBJ1-1; D is possibly TRBD1 (5 bases). From germline, CDR1 is LGHDT and CDR2 YNNKEL (reference sequence). CDR3 length equals 12 residues. Trimming removed 4 bases from V and 10 bases from J, with 13 bases in between. In DNA, the CDR3 is TGTGCCAGCAGCCCGGGGGTTTGGGTAGCTTTCTTT. Encoded protein: CASSPGVWVAFF. The variable domain in full, with the rest retrieved from reference TRBV3-1 and TRBJ1-1, is DTAVSQTPKYLVTQMGNDKSIKCEQNLGHDTMYWYKQDSKKFLKIMFSYNNKELIINETVPNRFSPKSPDKAHLNLHINSLELGDSAVYFCASSPGVWVAFFGQGTRLTVV.

This clonotype was counted a few times. This chain links TRBV28 with TRBJ2-7, with D tentatively TRBD1 or TRBD2 (6 bases each). The V and J ends lost 6 bases and 3 bases respectively, with 21 bases between them. This CDR3 spans 16 amino acids. The germline gives CDR1 MDHEN, CDR2 SYDVKM. CDR3 nucleotides: TGTGCCAGCAGCCTCGCAGGGGCGGGCGGGGACTACGAGCAGTACTTC. Amino acids: CASSLAGAGGDYEQYF.

On this clonotype itself: No conserved phenylalanine or tryptophan ends this CDR3, so it is likely a read error. The DNA is omitted, as the CDR3 cannot be located on it reliably, and the CDR3 follows TCRdb's listing. V usage is TRBV28 and J usage is TRBJ1-1; TRBD1 is the table's D call and was not checked against the DNA. The CDR3 is made up of 14 amino acids, end residues included. CDR1 and CDR2 (germline): MDHEN, SYDVKM. The CDR3 is CASSPGSRSTEAFI.

About this clonotype itself: This may arise from a read error, as a much more abundant clone is one base away. This chain links TRBV6-5 with TRBJ2-5; D is possibly TRBD1 (6 bases). The CDR3 extends over 15 amino acids. CDR1 is MNHEY and CDR2 is SVGAGI in the germline V gene. The CDR3 reads CANSYSQGNGETQYF. CDR3 nucleotides: TGTGCCAACAGTTACTCACAGGGAAACGGAGAGACCCAGTACTTC.

The sample holds many counts of this clonotype. The rearrangement joins TRBV6-2 or TRBV6-3 to TRBJ1-4, with 8 bases aligning to TRBD1. The CDR3 totals 17 residues. V lost 1 base and J lost 8; bases outside the gene matches: 12. Germline V gene sequence: CDR1 MNHEY, CDR2 SVGEGT. CDR3 in DNA: TGTGCCAGCAGTTACTTCTTACGGACAGGGTCTTCGGAAAAACTGTTTTTT. Encoded protein: CASSYFLRTGSSEKLFF.

This clonotype turned up a few times. V and J are TRBV20-1 and TRBJ2-5, with 11 bases fitting TRBD2. The V and J ends lost 3 bases and 4 bases, in that order; junction bases with no gene match: 1. Germline loops: CDR1 DFQATT, CDR2 SNEGSKA (reference sequence). The CDR3 consists of 13 residues. The CDR3: CSASGLAGETQYF. The DNA for the CDR3 is TGCAGTGCTAGTGGACTAGCGGGAGAGACCCAGTACTTC.

This clonotype was detected ten times or more. This chain links TRBV20-1 with TRBJ2-5; D is possibly TRBD2 (5 bases). Germline loops: CDR1 DFQATT, CDR2 SNEGSKA (reference sequence). CDR3 length equals 15 residues. The germline V and J ends were trimmed by 6 bases and 0 bases, with 17 bases remaining between them. Here the CDR3 DNA reads TGCAGTGCCGGTCCCCTTAGCGACAACCAAGAGACCCAGTACTTC. This encodes CSAGPLSDNQETQYF.

The chain has TRBV7-9 and TRBJ2-3; D is ambiguous. The germline V gene has CDR1 SEHNR and CDR2 FQNEAQ (reference sequence). CDR3 size: 14 residues. Trimming stripped 5 bases from V and 0 bases from J, with 9 bases between. The chain's CDR3 is CASSLRFSTDTQYF. CDR3 in DNA: TGTGCCAGCAGCCTCCGTTTCAGCACAGATACGCAGTATTTT.

This clonotype was counted at least ten times. The chain uses TRBV15 and TRBJ1-2; no definite D call. V lost 3 bases and J 0 bases, leaving 20 bases between the germline ends. Germline values: CDR1 LNHNV, CDR2 YYDKDF (reference sequence). This CDR3 has 18 amino acids. CDR3 DNA sequence: TGTGCCACCAGCAGCCCCACAGAACTATCTAGAGCTAACTATGGCTACACCTTC. Its translation: CATSSPTELSRANYGYTF.

This clonotype was picked up a small number of times. A much larger clone lies one base from this, so it may be a read error. The chain carries TRBV28 and TRBJ1-1, with TRBD1 identical over 7 bases. This CDR3 region has 14 residues. CDR1 and CDR2 from the germline V gene are MDHEN and SYDVKM. The CDR3 protein is CTSRDSSMRTEAFF. DNA of the CDR3: TGTACCAGCCGGGACAGCTCAATGAGGACTGAAGCTTTCTTT.